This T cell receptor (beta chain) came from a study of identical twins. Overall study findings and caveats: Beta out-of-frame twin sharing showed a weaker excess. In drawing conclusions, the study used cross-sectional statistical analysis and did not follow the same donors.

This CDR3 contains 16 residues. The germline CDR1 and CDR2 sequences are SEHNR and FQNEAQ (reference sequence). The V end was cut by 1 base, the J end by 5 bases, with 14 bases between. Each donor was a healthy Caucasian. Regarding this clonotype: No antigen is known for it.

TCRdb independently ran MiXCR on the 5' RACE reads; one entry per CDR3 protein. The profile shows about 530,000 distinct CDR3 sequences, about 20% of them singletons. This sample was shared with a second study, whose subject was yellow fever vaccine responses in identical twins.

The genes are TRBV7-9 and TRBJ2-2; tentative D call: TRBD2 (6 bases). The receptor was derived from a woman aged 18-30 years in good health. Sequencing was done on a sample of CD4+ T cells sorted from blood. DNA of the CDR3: TGTGCCAGCAGCTTAGTGGCGGGAAAATCGACCGGGGAGCTGTTTTTT. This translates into CASSLVAGKSTGELFF.